Sequencing of this T cell receptor beta chain was carried out in a study of blood T cells in healthy people across ages. General study findings and limits: Greater diversity and more naive CD4+ cells were seen in long-lived donors than in aged donors. Total diversity from one million sequenced T cells was likely underestimated. In older individuals, TCR beta diversity per million T cells was lower, falling roughly linearly with age.

CDR1 and CDR2 (germline): DFQATT, SNEGSKA (reference sequence). The CDR3 covers 14 residues. For this clonotype: Its antigen is currently unknown. The junction departs from the called germline gene at one end, perhaps through a read error.

PCR was performed a second time for about 7 to 11 cycles using a sample-barcoded 5' primer and a J-beta primer mix. Every molecule of cDNA carried a tag from a template-switch adaptor with 12 random nucleotides. TCRdb independently ran MiXCR on the 5' RACE reads; one entry per CDR3 protein. The data contain some 710,000 distinct CDR3 sequences, about 20% of them singletons. The sample was blood. This chain uses TRBV20-1 with TRBJ2-5; 8 bases map to TRBD2. This sequence originates from a man between 65 and 85 years old in good health. The CDR3 DNA reads TGCAGTGCGAGAGCGGGAGATTGGCAAGAGACCCAGTACTTC. Translating gives CSARAGDWQETQYF.